This TCR beta chain was recovered during a study of cytomegalovirus exposure and HLA in healthy donors (dated by TCRdb to 2016 to 2017). For the wider study: According to an earlier analysis of around 600 of the donors, some 180 million T cells yielded approximately 120 million unique TCR beta sequences and approximately 300 Gb of sequence data. The study profiled the T cell repertoires of about 640 subjects by immunosequencing and related them to cytomegalovirus serostatus. Donor age, sex, ethnicity and CMV serostatus were compiled together with the repertoire data. All discovery cohort repertoires had been generated on a single sequencing platform. In a later genetic analysis, genome-wide SNP genotypes for 398 of the 666 donors were used, and that subset was treated as a discovery cohort. The later analysis used no new phenotypic data to find candidate immune exposures, relying instead on TCR beta sequences and their occurrence across donors. To predict cytomegalovirus infection status, the study combined high-throughput TCR immunosequencing, statistical association of individual TCRs with disease status, and machine learning. In addition to the first cohort of about 650 subjects, a separate validation cohort of approximately 130 different subjects was used. An earlier analysis of several hundred of the donors used high-throughput TCR beta sequencing to judge whether each TCR beta V gene segment behaved as functional or pseudogenic. HLA typing covered class I and class II loci at four-digit resolution. To study patterns of TCR occurrence, a later analysis re-analyzed previously published TCR beta repertoires from around 700 donors and added high-resolution HLA genotyping. The genetic ancestry cluster associated with self-reported Caucasian donors included about 81% of the 350 to 500 genotyped donors. About five DR-DQ haplotypes were handled as single units for association and clustering, since linkage in the cohort was strong. The number of typed donors differed by locus: roughly 629-640 for A, B, C, DRB1 and DQB1; some 500 for DQA1; fewer than 610 for DPA1; and around 470 for DPB1. An early release covering approximately 600 HLA-typed donors comprised about 300 gigabases of sequencing data and around 86 million unique TCR sequences. The study was designed to test whether signatures of past pathogen exposure could be identified by cataloging public T cell receptors. On average, 235,054 unique TCR beta nucleotide sequences were sequenced per donor among a few hundred genotyped donors of the cohort, with 15% to 20% of those sequences being non-productive.

Library creation used the immunoSEQ multiplex PCR assay. The multiplex PCR relied on a mix of 60 forward primers for TCR Vbeta segments and 13 reverse primers for TCR Jbeta segments. A multiplex PCR assay on genomic DNA amplified the CDR3 region of rearranged TCR beta genes. The amplified TCR beta libraries were sequenced on the Illumina HiSeq System as 87-base-pair reads. In the source study's methods: A later analysis tallied 70 million to 100 million unique TCR beta chains across the 610 or so repertoires, and some 10 million of those chains were shared by two or more donors. Raw reads were error-corrected and collapsed into unique sequences by a nearest-neighbor algorithm in which closely related sequences were merged to remove PCR and sequencing errors. CDR3 sequences were aligned to IMGT reference sequences to assign V, D and J gene segments. For a sequence to be retained, a match of at least six nucleotides was required to both a V gene segment and a J gene segment. A rearrangement counted as productive if the CDR3 had no stop codons and remained in frame with V and J, and every other rearrangement counted as non-productive. Following IMGT convention, CDR3 was defined as the stretch from the second conserved V-encoded cysteine up to the conserved J-encoded phenylalanine. Sequences without an unambiguous match to a single V gene segment were excluded from the earlier analysis of a few hundred of the donors. In an earlier analysis of a few hundred of the donors, V segments were called functional above 56.7% productive rearrangements and were called segregating when the between-donor standard deviation exceeded 5%. A statistical classification framework was developed to diagnose cytomegalovirus status using the catalog of TCR beta chain sequences. In a later analysis, TCR nucleotide sequences were compared against IMGT/GENE-DB human TR gene sequences so that V and J genes could be assigned. The TCRdist pipeline was used in a later analysis to assign CDR3 sequences and most-parsimonious VDJ recombination scenarios. In a later analysis, each TCR beta chain was defined by its CDR3 amino acid sequence together with its V-gene family, and reads without a unique V-gene family were excluded. As a way to deal with suspected cross-contamination and a sequencing artifact, a later analysis dropped 500 to 700 nucleotide sequences that were highly shared and had low generation probability. A later analysis calculated a clonal expansion index for each public chain from normalized within-repertoire ranks of inferred template counts. In a later analysis, generation probabilities were computed using a VDJ recombination model fitted to out-of-frame rearrangements, and the results were checked against IGoR. In a later analysis, TCR-TCR, TCR-HLA and TCR-CMV co-occurrence was scored with hypergeometric tests, and a repertoire-size bias correction was applied to TCR pairs. To estimate false discovery rates, a later analysis permuted the HLA or CMV assignments 20 times. In a later analysis, co-occurring TCRs were grouped with DBSCAN, and TCRdist sequence similarity was added when clustering was performed within HLA-allele-positive subsets. Repertoires with fewer than 30,000 or more than 120,000 public chains were left out of co-occurrence clustering, as were five repertoires with anomalous nucleotide sharing. Here the immuneACCESS table is served through TCRdb, limited to in-frame sequences with V and J called. Missing clones are a known gap in these copies; in checked studies unresolved V genes cover under half, and the rest lacks a known reason. Clone size and V and J calls were adopted from that table, with D and trimming inferred from the DNA. The sample table lists over 70,000 clones, 77% of them with a count of one. The ten largest clonotypes hold around 3.2% of the sample.

Overall results and qualifications from the work: At a false discovery rate of 0.05, a later analysis linked about 17,000 TCR beta sequences to specific HLA alleles. Most CMV-associated TCR beta chains appeared to be HLA-restricted in a later analysis, and the HLA associations seemed to be driven largely by CMV exposure. A later analysis found that HLA-associated TCR beta chains were more clonally expanded and had lower generation probabilities than equally common non-associated chains. According to a later genetic analysis, donors in an Asian-associated ancestry cluster had fewer N-insertions in productive TCRs than the roughly 700-donor mean. In vitro tests confirmed that a few of the cytomegalovirus-associated TCR beta chains recognize cytomegalovirus antigens. A further reported finding was that TCR beta sequences accurately predicted the HLA-A and HLA-B alleles for most subjects in the first cohort. The earlier analysis of 587 of the donors excluded about 16 rarely observed V segments, including chromosome 9 orphons, because counts were too low. It was suggested by the authors that the approach could potentially be generalized to other disease states and immunological phenotypes. According to a later analysis, parvovirus B19, influenza, CMV and Epstein-Barr virus appeared linked to several top co-occurrence clusters. A group of highly shared sequence variants was considered likely to be a technical artifact of the sequencing pipeline. The classifier was reported to diagnose cytomegalovirus status with high specificity and sensitivity in both the original and validation cohorts. Strong co-occurrence of HLA alleles, especially DR and DQ, made assigning TCR associations to individual alleles difficult. This cohort had only TCR beta chains sequenced, and the lack of alpha or paired-chain data limited which features could be detected. A total of 150 to 200 TCR beta chains were listed by the study as associated with cytomegalovirus. Across donors, most TCR sequences were observed very rarely, whereas some public TCRs were present in many individuals. Presence/absence analyses assumed roughly uniform sequencing depth across donors, an assumption that may not hold. The 87-base-pair reads could not distinguish some IMGT-functional V segments, including TRBV6-2 and TRBV6-3, so those segments were excluded. HLA typing was unavailable for some donors at each locus, so association tests used only the typed subset. In an earlier analysis of several hundred of the donors, most TCR beta V segments were observed in productive rearrangements about 90% or about 30% of the time, broadly matching IMGT annotations. For the cohort, immune exposure information was limited to CMV serostatus. Correlated functional status among segregating V segments might reflect linkage disequilibrium, but an unknown experimental factor could not be ruled out. An association between a missense DCLRE1C variant and V-gene and J-gene trimming of TCR beta chains was found in a later genetic analysis and replicated in an independent cohort. In a later analysis, TCR association rates were found to vary across HLA loci, with the most associated TCRs seen for DRB1 alleles and the fewest for HLA-C alleles.

As to this clone: Its antigen target is currently unknown. The input lacks base qualities; no much larger clone sits a single base away.

The cohort comprised several hundred healthy bone marrow donors. All cohort members were sampled while nominally healthy, although unrecorded immune exposures were likely present. The donor was CMV seropositive and was included in the group of almost 300 seropositive cohort members. Every donor gave a peripheral blood sample, and the peripheral blood mononuclear cells from that sample were used for TCR beta sequencing. Genomic DNA extraction from the blood cell samples was performed with the Qiagen DNeasy Blood Extraction Kit. Sequences LNHDA (CDR1) and SQIVND (CDR2) are obtained from the germline V gene (reference sequence). Reading from cysteine to phenylalanine, the CDR3 counts 13 amino acids. Kept here is only the CDR3 DNA, which spans 39 bases and is read in frame from base 1. V is shortened by 8 bases, J by 5 bases, and the region joining them spans 15 bases.

What was sequenced was PBMCs. This TCR derives from a man aged 50-59 years in good health and CMV-seropositive. Recombination connected TRBV19 to TRBJ1-2; TRBD1 is a weak D gene call, 6 bases matching. CDR3 protein: CASHGGLGYGYTF. In nucleotides, the sequence is TGTGCCAGTCACGGGGGGCTCGGGTATGGCTACACCTTC.